The 26 T cell receptor beta chains given below trace back to one sample, sequenced in a study of blood T cell repertoires in COVID-19. Data came from immunoSEQ multiplex PCR; TCRdb stores just in-frame clones and leaves some out. The sample includes fewer than 600,000 clones, about 88% of them seen just once. Specimen: peripheral blood. These receptors were collected from a man between 18 and 29 years old with COVID-19, enrolled during active disease.

The table lists this clone with a count of one. V is TRBV24-1 and J is TRBJ2-5; 9 bases match TRBD2. Trimming took 1 base from V and 9 from J; bases not matched to a gene: 14. This CDR3 spans 17 amino acids. Germline CDR1 and CDR2: KGHDR and SFDVKD. CDR3 in amino acids: CATSDFAAGGPREAQYF. CDR3 nucleotides: TGTGCCACCAGTGATTTTGCAGCGGGAGGACCCAGAGAAGCCCAGTACTTC.

V usage is TRBV24-1 and J usage is TRBJ2-6; TRBD2 might be the D (5 bases). The V end was cut by 7 bases, the J end by 1 base, with 13 bases between. This CDR3 spans 16 amino acids. CDR1 KGHDR and CDR2 SFDVKD come from the germline V gene. The CDR3 region has the DNA TGTGCCACCAGCCATGGAGGTTCTTCTGGGGCCAACGTCCTGACTTTC. Translated, it gives CATSHGGSSGANVLTF.

This chain joins TRBV7-2 and TRBJ2-3; TRBD1 might be the D (5 bases). Germline V lookup: CDR1 SGHTA, CDR2 FQGNSA. The CDR3 runs 13 residues. V gave up 5 bases and J gave up 1 base, with 7 bases separating them. The CDR3 sequence is CASSPQGTDTQYF. The CDR3 coding sequence is TGTGCCAGCAGCCCACAGGGCACAGATACGCAGTATTTT.

The J gene is TRBJ1-1, the V gene TRBV10-3; D gene unclear. The CDR3 runs to 12 residues. V was cut by 10 bases and J by 7 bases, with 16 bases left in between. CDR1 and CDR2 from the germline V gene are ENHRY and SYGVKD. The CDR3 loop is CATSGRENEAFF. CDR3 nucleotide sequence: TGTGCCACCTCCGGACGGGAGAATGAAGCTTTCTTT.

This chain connects TRBV6-2 or TRBV6-3 to TRBJ2-5, with D perhaps TRBD1 (5 bases). The CDR3 covers 15 residues. Germline V gene data show CDR1 as MNHEY and CDR2 as SVGEGT. V lost 5 bases to trimming and J lost 1 base, with 14 bases between them. The CDR3 DNA sequence: TGTGCCAGCAGTACCCCCAAAGGGGCCCAAGAGACCCAGTACTTC. Its protein product is CASSTPKGAQETQYF.

The chain carries TRBV29-1 and TRBJ1-1, with D unresolved. The CDR3 runs to 14 residues. With 2 bases removed from V and 1 base from J, the gap between germline ends came to 11 bases. Germline assignment: CDR1 SQVTM and CDR2 ANQGSEA. DNA for the CDR3: TGCAGCGTTGAACGCGGTGGGAGGAACACTGAAGCTTTCTTT. It translates to CSVERGGRNTEAFF.

CDR3 DNA sequence: TGTGCCAGCAGCCAATTGGGGGCCAATCAGCCCCAGCATTTT. Translation gives CASSQLGANQPQHF. The chain carries TRBV3-1 (or the pseudogene TRBV3-2) and TRBJ1-5, with D perhaps TRBD1 (6 bases). Deletions cut 2 bases from V and 3 bases from J, with 8 bases between. Germline V gene data show CDR1 as LGHDT and CDR2 as YNNKEL (reference sequence). The CDR3 consists of 14 residues.

The chain couples TRBV5-1 to TRBJ1-2; 11 bases agree with TRBD1. With V trimmed by 4 bases and J by 3 bases, 8 bases remained unmatched. The V gene's germline CDR1 is SGHRS and CDR2 YFSETQ. CDR3 size: 16 residues. CDR3 protein: CASSPGQGASYYGYTF. In DNA form, the CDR3 reads TGCGCCAGCAGCCCAGGACAGGGGGCGAGTTACTATGGCTACACCTTC.

The V call is TRBV6-6, the J call TRBJ2-7; D not resolved. CDR3 size: 12 residues. CDR1 is MNHNY, CDR2 SVGAGI, per germline (reference sequence). Trimming removed 0 bases from V and 12 bases from J, with 12 bases in between. The CDR3 loop reads CASSYSSGDPYF. The CDR3 bases are TGTGCCAGCAGTTACTCGAGTGGTGATCCGTACTTC.

The CDR3 spells CATSDYTSGSTDTQYF. DNA for the CDR3: TGTGCCACCAGTGACTATACTAGCGGAAGCACAGATACGCAGTATTTT. The chain uses TRBV24-1 and TRBJ2-3, with 8 bases fitting TRBD2. The germline V gene encodes CDR1 KGHDR and CDR2 SFDVKD. The ends lost 4 bases at V and 0 bases at J; junction bases unmatched: 5. The CDR3 extends over 16 amino acids.

The chain uses TRBV5-8 and TRBJ1-1, with TRBD1 as a possible D gene (5 bases). The V gene lost 0 bases and the J gene lost 0 bases, with 18 bases spanning the gap. Germline CDR1 and CDR2: SGHTS and YDEGEE. CDR3 length: 18 amino acids. CDR3 nucleotide sequence: TGTGCCAGCAGCTTGGCCGTCTGGGCGCGGGGGATGAACACTGAAGCTTTCTTT. Protein: CASSLAVWARGMNTEAFF.

This clone was found a few times. Other DNA sequences from this sample encode an identical CDR3 as well. The genes are TRBV27 and TRBJ2-7, with unresolved D. This CDR3 has 12 amino acids. V was clipped by 2 bases and J by 3 bases, with 5 bases between them. The germline V gene encodes CDR1 MNHEY and CDR2 SMNVEV (reference sequence). DNA for the CDR3: TGTGCCAGCAGTTTAACGGGCTACGAGCAGTACTTC. It translates to CASSLTGYEQYF.

The chain carries TRBV28 and TRBJ1-2; 9 bases line up with TRBD1. The CDR3 covers 16 residues. Germline assignment: CDR1 MDHEN and CDR2 SYDVKM. The V gene end was trimmed by 5 bases and the J gene end by 6 bases; junction bases not matched to a gene: 13. The CDR3, as DNA: TGTGCCAGCAGTCCATCCACAGGGGGCGGGACGAATGGCTACACCTTC. Translation gives CASSPSTGGGTNGYTF.

The chain couples TRBV7-2 to TRBJ2-3; D is uncertain. Germline V gene sequence: CDR1 SGHTA, CDR2 FQGNSA. Trimming stripped 5 bases from V and 0 bases from J, with 9 bases between. The CDR3 spans 14 residues. CDR3 nucleotide sequence: TGTGCCAGCAGCATAACTCAAAGCACAGATACGCAGTATTTT. The encoded protein is CASSITQSTDTQYF.

V gene TRBV6-5 combines with J gene TRBJ1-1; D possibly corresponds to TRBD1 (6 bases). The CDR3 runs to 15 residues. Trimming shortened V by 7 bases and J by 6 bases, and 21 bases separated the two germline ends. Germline CDR1 reads MNHEY; CDR2 reads SVGAGI. The CDR3 protein is CASNQFRRGDSEAFF. The DNA of the CDR3 is TGTGCCAGCAACCAGTTCCGCAGGGGAGACTCTGAAGCTTTCTTT.

The V call is TRBV7-8, the J call TRBJ2-5, with 10 nucleotides matching TRBD2. J lost 1 base, V lost 4 bases, and 3 bases had no gene match. This CDR3 has 15 amino acids. Germline CDR1 and CDR2: SGHVS and FQNEAQ. The CDR3 is CASSSLAGVQETQYF. Here the CDR3 DNA reads TGTGCCAGCAGCTCGCTAGCGGGAGTCCAAGAGACCCAGTACTTC. The whole variable domain, remainder taken from reference TRBV7-8 and TRBJ2-5, is GAGVSQSPRYKVAKRGQDVALRCDPISGHVSLFWYQQALGQGPEFLTYFQNEAQLDKSGLPSDRFFAERPEGSVSTLKIQRTQQEDSAVYLCASSSLAGVQETQYFGPGTRLLVL.

This sequence joins TRBV19 and TRBJ1-1; D perhaps matches TRBD1 (6 bases). V lost 6 bases and J lost 0, with 11 bases in between. The germline V gene encodes CDR1 LNHDA and CDR2 SQIVND (reference sequence). The CDR3 is 14 amino acids. In DNA, the CDR3 is TGTGCCAGTAGCCTTACAGGGTTGAACACTGAAGCTTTCTTT. Protein: CASSLTGLNTEAFF.

This clone was seen ten or more times. The rearrangement uses TRBV21-1 and TRBJ2-3; no check of the table's D call, TRBD1, against the DNA was made. TRBV21-1 is tagged as a pseudogene. The CDR3 runs 16 residues. The CDR3 bases are TGTGCCAGCAGCAAAAGGGGATTTTTTTGGACAGATACGCAGTATTTT. Protein: CASSKRGFFWTDTQYF.

The chain carries TRBV30 and TRBJ2-7; TRBD1 is a possible D gene (6 bases). Trimming pared 0 bases from V and 1 base from J, leaving 10 bases between. CDR1 GTSNPN and CDR2 SVGIG come from the germline V gene (reference sequence). The CDR3 totals 14 residues. In DNA form, the CDR3 reads TGTGCCTGGAGTGTAGGGACACCATCCTACGAGCAGTACTTC. This codes for CAWSVGTPSYEQYF.

The chain has TRBV7-8 and TRBJ2-5, with 8 bases lining up with TRBD2. The V gene end was trimmed by 1 base and the J gene end by 2 bases; junction bases not matched to a gene: 9. The CDR3 has 17 residues. Germline values: CDR1 SGHVS, CDR2 FQNEAQ. The CDR3 spells CASSLDLASGLQETQYF. As DNA, the CDR3 is TGTGCCAGCAGCTTAGATCTGGCTAGCGGGCTTCAAGAGACCCAGTACTTC.

The J gene is TRBJ2-5, the V gene TRBV5-4; tentative D call: TRBD2 (5 bases). Germline lookup yields CDR1 SGHNT and CDR2 YYREEE (reference sequence). The CDR3 loop spans 16 amino acids. V lost 4 bases and J lost 2, with 18 bases in between. The CDR3 coding sequence is TGTGCCAGCAGCCCACGCCTAGGCGGACTTCAAGAGACCCAGTACTTC. Its translation: CASSPRLGGLQETQYF.

This chain's CDR3 is CASGSGNAYYNEQFF. The CDR3 nucleotides read TGTGCCAGCGGCTCGGGGAACGCTTACTACAATGAGCAGTTCTTC. V usage is TRBV7-9 and J usage is TRBJ2-1; perhaps TRBD2 as D (5 bases). The V gene lost 8 bases and the J gene lost 3 bases, with 17 bases spanning the gap. Per the germline V gene, CDR1 is SEHNR and CDR2 is FQNEAQ (reference sequence). The CDR3 consists of 15 residues. The full variable domain, its missing parts supplied by reference TRBV7-9 and TRBJ2-1, is DTGVSQNPRHKITKRGQNVTFRCDPISEHNRLYWYRQTLGQGPEFLTYFQNEAQLEKSRLLSDRFSAERPKGSFSTLEIQRTEQGDSAMYLCASGSGNAYYNEQFFGPGTRLTVL.

The chain couples TRBV6-1 to TRBJ1-2; D gene unclear. Trimming removed 1 base from V and 3 bases from J, with 18 bases in between. This CDR3 is built from 17 residues. The germline CDR1 and CDR2 sequences are MNHNS and SASEGT. CDR3 nucleotides: TGTGCCAGCAGTGAAGGAAGGTGGCAGACTACCCACTATGGCTACACCTTC. Translation gives CASSEGRWQTTHYGYTF.

The rearrangement links TRBV10-3 to TRBJ2-1; tentatively, D is TRBD2 (6 bases). In germline, CDR1 is ENHRY, CDR2 SYGVKD. V lost 1 base and J 7 bases, leaving 17 bases between the germline ends. CDR3 length: 16 residues. In DNA form, the CDR3 reads TGTGCCATCAGTGAGTTGGCGAATAGCGGAAGTAATGAGCAGTTCTTC. Encoded protein: CAISELANSGSNEQFF.

CDR3 bases: TGTGCCAGCAGCGCCCCGGCATCGGGTTCTGGAGCCCTCCACTTT. Translating gives CASSAPASGSGALHF. The J gene is TRBJ1-6, the V gene TRBV9; D not certain. V lost 3 bases and J lost 14, with 21 bases in between. The CDR3 is 15 amino acids. Germline CDR1 reads SGDLS; CDR2 reads YYNGEE. The entire variable domain, with the rest obtained from reference TRBV9 and TRBJ1-6, is as follows: DSGVTQTPKHLITATGQRVTLRCSPRSGDLSVYWYQQSLDQGLQFLIQYYNGEERAKGNILERFSAQQFPDLHSELNLSSLELGDSALYFCASSAPASGSGALHFGNGTRLTVT.

The J gene is TRBJ1-5, the V gene TRBV6-5, with a weak D call TRBD1 (6 bases). This CDR3 comprises 13 residues. V was trimmed by 10 bases and J by 1 base, leaving 11 bases between them. Per germline, CDR1 MNHEY and CDR2 SVGAGI. The CDR3 nucleotides are TGTGCCACCAAGGGGGAGAGCAATCAGCCCCAGCATTTT. Protein product: CATKGESNQPQHF.